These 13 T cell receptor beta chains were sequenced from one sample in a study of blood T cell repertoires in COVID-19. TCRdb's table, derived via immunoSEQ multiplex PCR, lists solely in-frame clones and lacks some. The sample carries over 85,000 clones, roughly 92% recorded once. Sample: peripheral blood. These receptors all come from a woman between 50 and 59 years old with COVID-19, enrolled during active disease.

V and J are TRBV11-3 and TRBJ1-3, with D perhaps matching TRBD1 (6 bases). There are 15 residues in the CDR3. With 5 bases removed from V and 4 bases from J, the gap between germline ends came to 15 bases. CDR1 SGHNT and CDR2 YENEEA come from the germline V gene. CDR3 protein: CASSPTGLGGNTIYF. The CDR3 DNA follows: TGTGCCAGCAGCCCGACAGGCCTTGGAGGAAACACCATATATTTT.

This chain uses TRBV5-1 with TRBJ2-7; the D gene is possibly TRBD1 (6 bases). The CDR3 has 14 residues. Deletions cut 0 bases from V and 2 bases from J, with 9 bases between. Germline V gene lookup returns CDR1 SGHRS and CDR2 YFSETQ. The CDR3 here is CASSLDTGPYEQYF. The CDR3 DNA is TGCGCCAGCAGCTTGGATACAGGGCCCTACGAGCAGTACTTC.

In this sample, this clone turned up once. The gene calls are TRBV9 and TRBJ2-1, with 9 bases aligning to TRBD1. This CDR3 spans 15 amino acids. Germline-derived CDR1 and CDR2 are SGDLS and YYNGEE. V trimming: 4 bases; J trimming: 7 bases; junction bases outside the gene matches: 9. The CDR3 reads CASSLNRGRGNEQFF. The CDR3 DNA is TGTGCCAGCAGCTTAAACAGGGGGCGTGGGAATGAGCAGTTCTTC.

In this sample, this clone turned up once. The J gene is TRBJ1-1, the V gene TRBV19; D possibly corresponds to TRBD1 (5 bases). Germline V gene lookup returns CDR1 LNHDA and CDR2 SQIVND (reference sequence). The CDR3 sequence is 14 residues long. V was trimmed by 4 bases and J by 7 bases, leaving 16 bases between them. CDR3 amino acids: CASSTIGGGYEAFF. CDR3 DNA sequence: TGTGCCAGTAGTACTATTGGGGGAGGGTATGAAGCTTTCTTT.

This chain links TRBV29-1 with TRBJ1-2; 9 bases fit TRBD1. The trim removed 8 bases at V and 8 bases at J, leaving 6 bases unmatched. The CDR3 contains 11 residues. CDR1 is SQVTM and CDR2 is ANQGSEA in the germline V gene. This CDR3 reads CSFWTGEGYTF. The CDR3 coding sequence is TGCAGCTTTTGGACAGGGGAGGGCTACACCTTC.

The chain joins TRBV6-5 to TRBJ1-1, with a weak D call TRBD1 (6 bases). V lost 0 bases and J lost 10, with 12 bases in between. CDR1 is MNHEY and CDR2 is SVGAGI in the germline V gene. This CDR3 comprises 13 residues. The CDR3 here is CASSYSAGGIAFF. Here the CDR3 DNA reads TGTGCCAGCAGTTACTCGGCTGGGGGCATAGCTTTCTTT.

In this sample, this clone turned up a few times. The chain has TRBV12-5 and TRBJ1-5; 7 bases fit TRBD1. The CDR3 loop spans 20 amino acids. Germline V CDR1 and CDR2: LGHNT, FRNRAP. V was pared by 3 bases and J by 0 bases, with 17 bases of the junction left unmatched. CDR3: CASGFAVGTAVYYSNQPQHF. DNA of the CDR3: TGTGCTAGTGGTTTCGCGGTTGGGACAGCGGTCTACTATAGCAATCAGCCCCAGCATTTT.

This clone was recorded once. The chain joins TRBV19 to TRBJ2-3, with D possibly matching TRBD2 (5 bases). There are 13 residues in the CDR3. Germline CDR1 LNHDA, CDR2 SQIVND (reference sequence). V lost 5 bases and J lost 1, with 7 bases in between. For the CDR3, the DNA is TGTGCCAGTAGTCCGCGGGGCACAGATACGCAGTATTTT. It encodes CASSPRGTDTQYF.

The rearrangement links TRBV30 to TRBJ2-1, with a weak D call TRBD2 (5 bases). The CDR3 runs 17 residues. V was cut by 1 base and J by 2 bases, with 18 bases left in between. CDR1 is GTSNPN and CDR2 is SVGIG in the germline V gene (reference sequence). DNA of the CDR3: TGTGCCTGGAGTGATTCCCTTTCGGGATGGGCCTACAATGAGCAGTTCTTC. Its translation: CAWSDSLSGWAYNEQFF.

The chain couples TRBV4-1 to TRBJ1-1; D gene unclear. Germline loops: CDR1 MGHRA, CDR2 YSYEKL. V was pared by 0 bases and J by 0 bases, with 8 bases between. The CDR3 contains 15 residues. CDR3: CASSQESKVNTEAFF. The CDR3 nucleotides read TGCGCCAGCAGCCAAGAATCTAAAGTGAACACTGAAGCTTTCTTT.

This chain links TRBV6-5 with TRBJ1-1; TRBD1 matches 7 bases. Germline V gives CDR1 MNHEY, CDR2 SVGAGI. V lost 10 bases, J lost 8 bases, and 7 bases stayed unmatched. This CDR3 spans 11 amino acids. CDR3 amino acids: CATKRQGEAFF. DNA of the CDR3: TGTGCCACCAAACGACAGGGCGAAGCTTTCTTT.

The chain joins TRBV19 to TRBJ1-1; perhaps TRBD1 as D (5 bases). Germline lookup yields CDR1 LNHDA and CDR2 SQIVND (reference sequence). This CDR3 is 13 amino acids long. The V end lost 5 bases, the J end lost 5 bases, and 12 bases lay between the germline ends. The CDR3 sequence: CASSQSGGTEAFF. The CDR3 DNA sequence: TGTGCCAGTAGTCAATCGGGGGGGACTGAAGCTTTCTTT. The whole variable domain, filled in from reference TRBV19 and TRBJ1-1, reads DGGITQSPKYLFRKEGQNVTLSCEQNLNHDAMYWYRQDPGQGLRLIYYSQIVNDFQKGDIAEGYSVSREKKESFPLTVTSAQKNPTAFYLCASSQSGGTEAFFGQGTRLTVV.

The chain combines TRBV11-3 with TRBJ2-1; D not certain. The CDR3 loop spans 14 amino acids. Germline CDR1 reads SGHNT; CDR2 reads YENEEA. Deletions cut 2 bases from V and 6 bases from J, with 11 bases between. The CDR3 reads CASSLSPAGNEQFF. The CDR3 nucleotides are TGTGCCAGCAGCTTATCACCGGCAGGCAATGAGCAGTTCTTC.